These 16 T cell receptor beta chains were all obtained from the same sample, sequenced in a study of blood T cell repertoires in COVID-19. Assay used: immunoSEQ multiplex PCR; TCRdb lists only in-frame clones, some missing. The table lists about 200,000 clones, more than 70% of them singletons. Sequenced sample: peripheral blood. These receptors originate from a man younger than 30 with active or convalescent COVID-19.

This clone was detected a few times. The V gene is TRBV19, the J gene TRBJ2-7, with 11 bases lining up with TRBD2. There are 14 residues in the CDR3. Germline CDR1 is LNHDA and CDR2 is SQIVND (reference sequence). Germline trimming cut 8 bases from V and 4 bases from J; bases unmatched to any gene: 7. Here the CDR3 DNA reads TGTGCCAGTGGGAAGACTAGCGGGGCGTACGAGCAGTACTTC. It specifies CASGKTSGAYEQYF.

V is TRBV5-6 and J is TRBJ2-2; D gene uncertain. The CDR3 runs 15 residues. CDR1 is SGHDT and CDR2 is YYEEEE in the germline V gene. V was pared by 6 bases and J by 6 bases, with 18 bases between. The CDR3 DNA follows: TGTGCCAGCATGCTCACATTCCGGCGGTCCGGGGAGCTGTTTTTT. Protein: CASMLTFRRSGELFF.

The V call is TRBV6-4, the J call TRBJ1-1; D not resolved. This CDR3 has 13 residues. Looked up from germline, CDR1 is MRHNA and CDR2 is SNTAGT. Trimming shortened V by 3 bases and J by 4 bases, and 9 bases separated the two germline ends. The CDR3 sequence: CASSEGRGTEAFF. The CDR3 DNA reads as TGTGCCAGCAGTGAGGGCCGGGGCACTGAAGCTTTCTTT.

The J gene is TRBJ2-7, the V gene TRBV4-1; 11 bases fit TRBD2. Germline assignment: CDR1 MGHRA and CDR2 YSYEKL. This CDR3 region has 16 residues. Trimming took 4 bases from V and 0 from J; bases not matched to a gene: 5. The CDR3 DNA follows: TGCGCCAGCAGCCCCCGACTAGCGGGGACCTCCTACGAGCAGTACTTC. Amino acid sequence: CASSPRLAGTSYEQYF.

The rearrangement uses TRBV19 and TRBJ1-3, with 7 bases that match TRBD1. Trimming removed 7 bases from V and 0 bases from J; junction bases left unmatched: 6. Germline lookup yields CDR1 LNHDA and CDR2 SQIVND (reference sequence). CDR3 length equals 15 residues. CDR3 in DNA: TGTGCCAGTACCAAAACAGGGGTCTCTGGAAACACCATATATTTT. Encoded protein: CASTKTGVSGNTIYF.

The rearrangement uses TRBV12-5 and TRBJ1-1, with D unclear. V gave up 3 bases and J gave up 8 bases, with 10 bases separating them. The V gene's germline CDR1 is LGHNT and CDR2 FRNRAP. The CDR3 has 12 amino acids. CDR3 amino acids: CASGFDSKEAFF. DNA for the CDR3: TGTGCTAGTGGTTTCGACTCCAAGGAAGCTTTCTTT.

This chain joins TRBV19 and TRBJ1-2; 11 nucleotides align to TRBD1. The CDR3 spans 14 residues. Germline values: CDR1 LNHDA, CDR2 SQIVND (reference sequence). With 7 bases clipped from V and 4 bases from J, the junction kept 5 bases outside the gene matches. The CDR3 spells CASMGTGGSYGYTF. The CDR3, as DNA: TGTGCCAGTATGGGGACAGGGGGATCCTATGGCTACACCTTC.

The CDR3 reads CASSPTRDQETQYF. CDR3 DNA sequence: TGTGCCAGCTCACCAACCCGGGACCAAGAGACCCAGTACTTC. The chain links TRBV18 to TRBJ2-5; no clear D. V lost 2 bases, J lost 0 bases, and 7 bases lay in between. The CDR3 contains 14 residues. Germline loops: CDR1 KGHSH, CDR2 LQKENI.

This chain connects TRBV30 to TRBJ1-1; weak D call: TRBD1 (6 bases). The germline V gene has CDR1 GTSNPN and CDR2 SVGIG (reference sequence). The V and J ends lost 0 bases and 0 bases respectively, with 8 bases between them. The CDR3 loop spans 14 amino acids. CDR3 residues: CAWSVRGMNTEAFF. The CDR3 region has the DNA TGTGCCTGGAGTGTCAGGGGCATGAACACTGAAGCTTTCTTT.

The genes are TRBV5-1 and TRBJ1-5, with 8 bases matching TRBD1. The CDR3 spans 15 residues. With V trimmed by 1 base and J by 7 bases, 7 bases remained unmatched. The germline V gene has CDR1 SGHRS and CDR2 YFSETQ. In nucleotides, the CDR3 is TGCGCCAGCAGCTTGTCCGGACAGGGCGGGCAGCCCCAGCATTTT. Protein: CASSLSGQGGQPQHF.

The rearrangement links TRBV7-9 to TRBJ2-1, with D possibly matching TRBD2 (5 bases). The CDR3 has 13 residues. V was pared by 4 bases and J by 7 bases, with 11 bases between. The germline V gene encodes CDR1 SEHNR and CDR2 FQNEAQ (reference sequence). This CDR3 reads CASSSRTVNEQFF. CDR3 in DNA: TGTGCCAGCAGCTCACGGACTGTAAATGAGCAGTTCTTC. Supplemented by reference TRBV7-9 and TRBJ2-1, the full variable domain reads DTGVSQNPRHKITKRGQNVTFRCDPISEHNRLYWYRQTLGQGPEFLTYFQNEAQLEKSRLLSDRFSAERPKGSFSTLEIQRTEQGDSAMYLCASSSRTVNEQFFGPGTRLTVL.

The rearrangement joins TRBV21-1 to TRBJ2-7; the table's D call, TRBD2, has no DNA check behind it. TRBV21-1 is termed a pseudogene. The CDR3 totals 13 residues. The CDR3 region is CASPSGRPYEQYF. The CDR3 DNA reads TGTGCCAGCCCAAGCGGCAGGCCCTACGAGCAGTACTTC.

Written as DNA, the CDR3 is TGTGCCAGCAGCGAACAGGGGAACCCAGATACGCAGTATTTT. The encoded protein is CASSEQGNPDTQYF. The J gene is TRBJ2-3, the V gene TRBV6-4; 7 bases are shared with TRBD1. There are 14 residues in the CDR3. The J segment lost 4 bases and the V segment lost 6 bases, leaving 7 bases of the junction unmatched. The germline V gene encodes CDR1 MRHNA and CDR2 SNTAGT.

This clone was found a few times. This sequence joins TRBV12-3 or TRBV12-4 and TRBJ1-1; 7 nucleotides match TRBD1. This CDR3 is built from 12 residues. J lost 4 bases, V lost 4 bases, and 0 bases had no gene match. The CDR3 DNA is TGTGCCAGCAGTTCAGGGGGCACTGAAGCTTTCTTT. Protein product: CASSSGGTEAFF.

The rearrangement joins TRBV7-9 to TRBJ1-6; a possible D gene is TRBD1 (5 bases). The germline V gene has CDR1 SEHNR and CDR2 FQNEAQ (reference sequence). This CDR3 spans 15 amino acids. V lost 1 base and J 6 bases, leaving 10 bases between the germline ends. In DNA form, the CDR3 reads TGTGCCAGCAGCTTAGTTGCGGGGGGTAATTCACCCCTCCACTTT. Protein: CASSLVAGGNSPLHF.

The rearrangement uses TRBV5-8 and TRBJ1-3, with 7 bases lining up with TRBD1. Germline assignment: CDR1 SGHTS and CDR2 YDEGEE. Unmatched junction bases numbered 11, after V lost 4 bases and J lost 4 bases. The CDR3 contains 16 residues. The CDR3 loop reads CASSATGAPGGNTIYF. The CDR3 DNA reads as TGTGCCAGCAGCGCAACAGGGGCCCCGGGAGGAAACACCATATATTTT.